Following are 7 T cell receptor beta chains from one sample sequenced in a study of liver allograft versus peripheral blood T cells. Study summary: A comparison was made between T cell receptor repertoires in transplanted livers and those in recipients' peripheral blood.

One entry per CDR3 protein, called by TCRdb with MiXCR from the reads. The table includes more than 9,000 distinct CDR3 sequences, 15% to 20% detected once. The source is a human patient who had a liver transplant. Some T cells may be transferred from the graft donor.

The gene calls are TRBV20-1 and TRBJ1-4, with a tentative D call TRBD1 (6 bases). V gave up 5 bases and J gave up 3 bases, with 13 bases separating them. The germline V gene encodes CDR1 DFQATT and CDR2 SNEGSKA (reference sequence). The CDR3 has 14 residues. CDR3 DNA sequence: TGCAGTGCTCCGGACAGCAGGTCTAATGAAAAACTGTTTTTT. Protein: CSAPDSRSNEKLFF.

By share, this clonotype counts as medium-sized. The chain joins TRBV6-1 to TRBJ1-5; possibly TRBD1 for D (6 bases). Germline CDR1 and CDR2: MNHNS and SASEGT. The CDR3 is made up of 12 amino acids. Trimming shortened V by 8 bases and J by 5 bases, and 10 bases separated the two germline ends. This chain's CDR3 is CASAGGDQPQHF. The CDR3 nucleotides read TGTGCCAGCGCGGGGGGCGATCAGCCCCAGCATTTT.

This clonotype has a count of ten or more. V gene TRBV7-9 combines with J gene TRBJ1-4; 7 bases agree with TRBD1. The CDR3 extends over 17 amino acids. Losses at the gene ends were 0 bases for V and 3 bases for J; bases not matched to a gene: 7. CDR1 SEHNR and CDR2 FQNEAQ come from the germline V gene (reference sequence). In nucleotides, the CDR3 is TGTGCCAGCAGCTTAGCTACTGGTGGGACAGCTAATGAAAAACTGTTTTTT. It encodes CASSLATGGTANEKLFF.

This clonotype has more than one count but fewer than ten. V gene TRBV29-1 combines with J gene TRBJ2-7; 8 bases align to TRBD1. The germline CDR1 and CDR2 sequences are SQVTM and ANQGSEA. This CDR3 contains 15 residues. After removal of 0 bases from V and 5 bases from J, the junction contained 9 bases not matched to a gene. CDR3 nucleotides: TGCAGCGTTGAAGAAGGGACAGGAAGGATGAACGAGCAGTACTTC. Amino acid sequence: CSVEEGTGRMNEQYF.

This clonotype was counted ten times or more. J is TRBJ2-2 and V is TRBV7-9, with D perhaps matching TRBD1 or TRBD2 (6 bases each). Germline V gene lookup returns CDR1 SEHNR and CDR2 FQNEAQ (reference sequence). This CDR3 region has 14 residues. V was pared by 2 bases and J by 5 bases, with 9 bases between. The CDR3 coding sequence is TGTGCCAGCAGCTTACGAGGGGGGACCGGGGAGCTGTTTTTT. Translation gives CASSLRGGTGELFF.

This clonotype is deemed medium-sized (0.01 to 0.1%). The chain has TRBV6-1 and TRBJ2-3; 7 nucleotides match TRBD1. Germline CDR1 is MNHNS and CDR2 is SASEGT. The CDR3 runs to 11 residues. With 11 bases clipped from V and 4 bases from J, the junction kept 3 bases outside the gene matches. CDR3 nucleotide sequence: TGTGCCGGACAGGTCTCAGATACGCAGTATTTT. Translating it yields CAGQVSDTQYF.

Judged by abundance, this clonotype is medium-sized (0.01 to 0.1%). This chain uses TRBV27 with TRBJ1-2, with TRBD1 as a possible D gene (6 bases). Trimming removed 4 bases at V and 4 bases at J, with 19 bases between. This CDR3 comprises 16 residues. Germline CDR1 and CDR2: MNHEY and SMNVEV (reference sequence). The CDR3 nucleotides are TGTGCCAGCAGTTCACACTTTACAGGGTACGGCTATGGCTACACCTTC. It yields the protein CASSSHFTGYGYGYTF.